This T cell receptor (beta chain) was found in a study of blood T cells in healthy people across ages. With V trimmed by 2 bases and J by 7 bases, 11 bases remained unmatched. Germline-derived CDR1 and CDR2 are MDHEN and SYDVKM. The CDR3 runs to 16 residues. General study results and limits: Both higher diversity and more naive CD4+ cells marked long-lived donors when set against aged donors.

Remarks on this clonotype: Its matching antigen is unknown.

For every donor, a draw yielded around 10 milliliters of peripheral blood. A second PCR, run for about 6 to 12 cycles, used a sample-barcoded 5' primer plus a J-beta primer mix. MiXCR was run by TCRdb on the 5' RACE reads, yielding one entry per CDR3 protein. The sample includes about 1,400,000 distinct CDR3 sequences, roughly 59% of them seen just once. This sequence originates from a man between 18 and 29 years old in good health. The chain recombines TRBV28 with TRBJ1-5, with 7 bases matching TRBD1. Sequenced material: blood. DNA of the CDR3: TGTGCCAGCAGTTTACCGTCCATGACAGGGCGCCAGCCCCAGCATTTT. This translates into CASSLPSMTGRQPQHF.